The source of this TCR beta chain is a study of blood T cell repertoires in COVID-19. As for the study in general: COVID-19 samples, acute and convalescent, were from the United States, Italy and Spain. From T cells, B-cell-depleted T cells, or PBMCs came the material, which was cDNA or gDNA.

CDR1 is SGHRS and CDR2 is YFSETQ in the germline V gene. CDR3 length: 15 amino acids. The V end was cut by 0 bases, the J end by 5 bases, with 9 bases between. Original processing notes: Nucleated cell counts were estimated from reference gene primer amplification. Produced via immunoSEQ multiplex PCR; TCRdb's table is partial and in-frame only. The DNA was the basis for D and trimming; V, J and clone size are from that table. The profile shows 70,000 to 95,000 clones, 75% to 90% of them singletons. The source of this sequence is a man between 65 and 85 years old with active or convalescent COVID-19. The sequenced sample consisted of peripheral blood. This chain connects TRBV5-1 to TRBJ1-6, with D uncertain. CDR3 sequence reads: CASSLVGDNNSPLHF. The CDR3 DNA is TGCGCCAGCAGCTTGGTGGGAGACAATAATTCACCCCTCCACTTT.